The 24 T cell receptor beta chains presented below share a single source sample, sequenced in a study of control samples from healthy donors and cancer patients. The table came from immunoSEQ multiplex PCR; TCRdb's copy has only in-frame clones and leaves some out. The repertoire holds some 99,000 clones, with approximately 90% as singletons. The sequenced sample consisted of blood. The receptors were sampled from a woman in her forties or fifties in good health.

This clone was detected a few times. The J gene is TRBJ1-2, the V gene TRBV7-2, with D perhaps matching TRBD1 (5 bases). From germline, CDR1 is SGHTA and CDR2 FQGNSA. This CDR3 has 14 residues. The V end was cut by 4 bases, the J end by 6 bases, with 15 bases between. CDR3: CASSSPDSRDGYTF. The CDR3 DNA sequence: TGTGCCAGCAGCTCCCCCGACAGCAGAGATGGCTACACCTTC.

The rearrangement uses TRBV5-1 and TRBJ1-6; weak D call: TRBD1 (5 bases). Deletions cut 5 bases from V and 7 bases from J, with 10 bases between. This CDR3 comprises 13 residues. CDR1 is SGHRS and CDR2 is YFSETQ in the germline V gene. In DNA form, the CDR3 reads TGCGCCAGCAGGGCCGGGACGAATTCACCCCTCCACTTT. Protein product: CASRAGTNSPLHF.

The rearrangement joins TRBV7-8 to TRBJ2-1; 10 bases are a match to TRBD2. Germline V gene sequence: CDR1 SGHVS, CDR2 FQNEAQ. V was pared by 4 bases and J by 0 bases, with 18 bases of the junction left unmatched. The CDR3 has 21 amino acids. The CDR3 reads CASSSQPRGSGRTTSYNEQFF. Here the CDR3 DNA reads TGTGCCAGCAGCTCCCAACCCCGGGGTAGCGGGAGGACCACCTCCTACAATGAGCAGTTCTTC.

The chain links TRBV9 to TRBJ1-3; D remains ambiguous. With 2 bases removed from V and 4 bases from J, the gap between germline ends came to 7 bases. The length of the CDR3 is 13 residues. Germline values: CDR1 SGDLS, CDR2 YYNGEE. CDR3: CASSVTSGNTIYF. The CDR3 bases are TGTGCCAGCAGCGTTACGTCCGGAAACACCATATATTTT.

V gene TRBV28 combines with J gene TRBJ2-3, with TRBD2 matching 7 bases. The CDR3 extends over 15 amino acids. From germline, CDR1 is MDHEN and CDR2 SYDVKM. The V segment lost 4 bases and the J segment 6 bases; nucleotides outside the gene matches: 10. CDR3 sequence: CASSSDWGGADTQYF. CDR3 DNA: TGTGCCAGCAGTTCCGACTGGGGGGGTGCGGATACGCAGTATTTT. The whole variable domain, filled in from reference TRBV28 and TRBJ2-3, reads DVKVTQSSRYLVKRTGEKVFLECVQDMDHENMFWYRQDPGLGLRLIYFSYDVKMKEKGDIPEGYSVSREKKERFSLILESASTNQTSMYLCASSSDWGGADTQYFGPGTRLTVL.

The chain combines TRBV4-3 with TRBJ2-1; TRBD2 matches at 9 bases. Trimming took 0 bases from V and 10 from J; bases not matched to a gene: 10. Germline V gene sequence: CDR1 LGHNA, CDR2 YSLEER. CDR3 length: 16 residues. The CDR3 DNA follows: TGCGCCAGCAGCCAAGAGGGAGTAGCGGGAGTGCAGGAGCAGTTCTTC. Protein sequence: CASSQEGVAGVQEQFF.

The chain links TRBV27 to TRBJ2-7, with D tentatively TRBD1 (6 bases). V lost 5 bases and J 3 bases, leaving 11 bases between the germline ends. Germline assignment: CDR1 MNHEY and CDR2 SMNVEV (reference sequence). The CDR3 spans 13 residues. The CDR3 nucleotides read TGTGCCAGCAGTCGTACAGGGAGCTACGAGCAGTACTTC. This codes for CASSRTGSYEQYF.

The CDR3 nucleotides read TGCGCCAGCAGCCAAGATCTGCCTAGCGGGATCCTCAATGAGCAGTTCTTC. It translates to CASSQDLPSGILNEQFF. The gene calls are TRBV4-3 and TRBJ2-1; 9 bases line up with TRBD2. Germline CDR1 LGHNA, CDR2 YSLEER. The CDR3 is 17 amino acids. Trimming cost V 0 bases and J 6 bases; bases outside gene matches: 9.

In this sample, this clone turned up once. CDR3 DNA: TGTGCCAGCAGCCACCGGGACAGGGGGTCCTACGAGCAGTACGTC. It translates to CASSHRDRGSYEQYV. V gene TRBV5-4 combines with J gene TRBJ2-7, with TRBD1 matching 11 bases. The CDR3 spans 15 residues. V dropped 4 bases and J dropped 1; count of bases not matched to a gene: 4. Germline lookup yields CDR1 SGHNT and CDR2 YYREEE (reference sequence).

This clone was found once. The chain carries TRBV18 and TRBJ2-3, with TRBD2 identical over 9 bases. The CDR3 is 17 amino acids. Losses at the gene ends were 0 bases for V and 2 bases for J; bases not matched to a gene: 6. The germline gives CDR1 KGHSH, CDR2 LQKENI. The chain's CDR3 is CASSPPDRLAVTDTQYF. The CDR3 DNA reads TGTGCCAGCTCACCACCGGATCGACTAGCGGTCACAGATACGCAGTATTTT.

This clone is a singleton in its sample. This chain's CDR3 is CASSRDGTGGVGSEAFF. Here the CDR3 DNA reads TGCGCCAGCAGTCGCGACGGGACAGGGGGAGTAGGTTCTGAAGCTTTCTTT. The chain carries TRBV5-1 and TRBJ1-1; 11 positions agree with TRBD1. The germline gives CDR1 SGHRS, CDR2 YFSETQ. This CDR3 region has 17 residues. V lost 5 bases and J lost 6; bases outside the gene matches: 15.

The chain is built from TRBV21-1 and TRBJ1-2. TRBV21-1 is an annotated pseudogene. CDR3 length: 11 residues. CDR3 coding DNA: TGTGCCAGCAGCAAAGAGGAGGCAGGCACCTTC. Translating it yields CASSKEEAGTF.

The V and J genes are TRBV24-1 and TRBJ2-2; 8 nucleotides line up with TRBD2. The CDR3 extends over 16 amino acids. Germline CDR1 KGHDR, CDR2 SFDVKD. Trimming removed 4 bases from V and 5 bases from J; junction bases left unmatched: 8. The CDR3 reads CATSEASGTRTGELFF. The CDR3 DNA reads TGTGCCACCAGTGAGGCATCCGGGACTAGAACCGGGGAGCTGTTTTTT.

The chain joins TRBV6-6 to TRBJ1-6; no clear D. Germline values: CDR1 MNHNY, CDR2 SVGAGI (reference sequence). The ends were cut back, 4 bases at V and 10 bases at J, with 11 bases in the middle. The CDR3 covers 13 residues. The CDR3 coding sequence is TGTGCCAGCAGTTCCACCGCTCAATCACCCCTCCACTTT. Encoded protein: CASSSTAQSPLHF.

This sequence joins TRBV5-1 and TRBJ1-1, with no clear D. This CDR3 has 14 amino acids. The V gene's germline CDR1 is SGHRS and CDR2 YFSETQ. V was clipped by 5 bases and J by 0 bases, with 11 bases between them. DNA of the CDR3: TGCGCCAGCAGGCCGCAGGTGATGAACACTGAAGCTTTCTTT. Translated: CASRPQVMNTEAFF.

The genes are TRBV15 and TRBJ2-7; perhaps TRBD1 as D (6 bases). In germline, CDR1 is LNHNV, CDR2 YYDKDF (reference sequence). There are 13 residues in the CDR3. Trimming left V 5 bases short and J 3 bases short, with 11 bases between. In DNA form, the CDR3 reads TGTGCCACCAGCTCACAGGGAAGCTACGAGCAGTACTTC. Encoded protein: CATSSQGSYEQYF.

V is TRBV12-5 and J is TRBJ2-1; D is undetermined. This CDR3 is 13 amino acids long. Germline assignment: CDR1 LGHNT and CDR2 FRNRAP. Trimming took 3 bases from V and 2 from J, leaving 5 bases between them. CDR3: CASGFGAYNEQFF. The CDR3 nucleotides are TGTGCTAGTGGTTTTGGGGCCTACAATGAGCAGTTCTTC.

The rearrangement joins TRBV5-1 to TRBJ2-2; 10 nucleotides align to TRBD1. J lost 6 bases, V lost 3 bases, and 20 bases had no gene match. This CDR3 is built from 20 residues. In germline, CDR1 is SGHRS, CDR2 YFSETQ. Written as DNA, the CDR3 is TGCGCCAGCAGCTCCAGAAAAACTGCGACAGGGGGCACCGCGTCCGGGGAGCTGTTTTTT. Translated, it gives CASSSRKTATGGTASGELFF.

V gene TRBV7-3 combines with J gene TRBJ2-2; D is undetermined. V shed 6 bases and J shed 7 bases, with 12 bases lying between them. From germline, CDR1 is SGHTA and CDR2 FQGTGA. The CDR3 has 13 amino acids. The CDR3 loop reads CASSTSGNGELFF. The CDR3 DNA reads TGTGCCAGCAGTACCTCGGGTAACGGGGAGCTGTTTTTT.

The chain recombines TRBV11-2 with TRBJ2-1; TRBD2 matches 10 bases. J lost 9 bases, V lost 1 base, and 9 bases had no gene match. Germline V gene lookup returns CDR1 SGHAT and CDR2 FQNNGV. CDR3 length equals 16 residues. CDR3 coding DNA: TGTGCCAGCAGCTTAGGAGCGGGAGGGACCGGGGGTGAGCAGTTCTTC. This translates into CASSLGAGGTGGEQFF.

The chain employs TRBV5-6 and TRBJ1-2, with D possibly matching TRBD1 (5 bases). This CDR3 region has 14 residues. Trimming shortened V by 2 bases and J by 4 bases, and 12 bases separated the two germline ends. Germline CDR1 SGHDT, CDR2 YYEEEE. The CDR3 region has the DNA TGTGCCAGCAGCTTCGCCGGCGGGGGCTATGGCTACACCTTC. This codes for CASSFAGGGYGYTF.

V and J are TRBV6-2 or TRBV6-3 and TRBJ1-3; the D is unclear. Trimming removed 5 bases at V and 0 bases at J, with 11 bases between. CDR1 MNHEY and CDR2 SVGEGT come from the germline V gene. This CDR3 spans 15 amino acids. The CDR3 nucleotides read TGTGCCAGCAGTATTGCCGGTTTCTCTGGAAACACCATATATTTT. This encodes CASSIAGFSGNTIYF.

This chain connects TRBV2 to TRBJ2-7; D perhaps matches TRBD1 (7 bases). Germline-derived CDR1 and CDR2 are SNHLY and FYNNEI. The ends were cut back, 0 bases at V and 7 bases at J, with 13 bases in the middle. The CDR3 has 14 residues. CDR3 coding DNA: TGTGCCAGCAGTGAAGCGCTCAGGGGGAGGGAGCAGTACGTC. As protein: CASSEALRGREQYV.

The rearrangement links TRBV12-3 or TRBV12-4 to TRBJ2-5; D uncertain. V dropped 11 bases and J dropped 4 bases, with 17 bases sitting between them. The CDR3 spans 13 residues. CDR3 sequence (DNA): TGTGCCTCCTGGGCGTTGAAAGGAGAGACCCAGTACTTC. This codes for CASWALKGETQYF.